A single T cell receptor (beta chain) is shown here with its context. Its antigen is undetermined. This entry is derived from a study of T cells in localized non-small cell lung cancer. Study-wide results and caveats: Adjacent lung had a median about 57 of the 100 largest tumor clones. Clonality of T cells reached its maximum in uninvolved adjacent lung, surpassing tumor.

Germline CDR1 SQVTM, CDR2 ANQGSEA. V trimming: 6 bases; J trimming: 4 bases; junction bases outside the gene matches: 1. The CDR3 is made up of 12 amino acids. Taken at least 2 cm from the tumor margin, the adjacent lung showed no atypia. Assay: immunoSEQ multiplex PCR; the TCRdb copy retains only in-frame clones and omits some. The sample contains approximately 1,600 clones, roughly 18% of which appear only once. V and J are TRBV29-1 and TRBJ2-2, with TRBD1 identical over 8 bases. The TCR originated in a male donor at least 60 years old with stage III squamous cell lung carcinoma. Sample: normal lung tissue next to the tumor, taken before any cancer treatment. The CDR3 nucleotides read TGCAGCGTGACAGGGGTCACCGGGGAGCTGTTTTTT. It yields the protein CSVTGVTGELFF.